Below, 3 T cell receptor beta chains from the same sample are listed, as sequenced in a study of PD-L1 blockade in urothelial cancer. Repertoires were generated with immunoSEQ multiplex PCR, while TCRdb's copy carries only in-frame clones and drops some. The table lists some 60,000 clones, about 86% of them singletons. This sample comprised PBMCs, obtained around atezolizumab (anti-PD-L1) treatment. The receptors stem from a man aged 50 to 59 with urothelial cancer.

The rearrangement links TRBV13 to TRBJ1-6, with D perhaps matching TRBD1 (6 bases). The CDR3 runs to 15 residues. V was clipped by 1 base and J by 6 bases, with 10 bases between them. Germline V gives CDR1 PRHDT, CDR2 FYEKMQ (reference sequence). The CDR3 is CASSLDRAFNSPLHF. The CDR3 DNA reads TGTGCCAGCAGCTTAGACAGGGCTTTTAATTCACCCCTCCACTTT.

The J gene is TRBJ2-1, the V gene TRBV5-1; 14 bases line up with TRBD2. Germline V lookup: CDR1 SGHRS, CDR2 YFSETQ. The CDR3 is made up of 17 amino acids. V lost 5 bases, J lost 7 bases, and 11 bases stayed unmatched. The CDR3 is CASSQTSGRAFPNEQFF. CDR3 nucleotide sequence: TGCGCCAGCAGTCAGACTAGCGGGAGGGCCTTTCCTAATGAGCAGTTCTTC.

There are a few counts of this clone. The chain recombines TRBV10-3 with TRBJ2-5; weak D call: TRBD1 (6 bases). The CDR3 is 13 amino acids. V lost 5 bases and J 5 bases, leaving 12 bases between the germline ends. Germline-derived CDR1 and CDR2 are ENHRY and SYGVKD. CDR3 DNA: TGTGCCATCAGTAACAGGGATGGTGAGACCCAGTACTTC. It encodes CAISNRDGETQYF.